This T cell receptor beta chain was profiled in a study of T-cell reconstitution after alpha-beta-depleted transplantation in children. V was trimmed by 6 bases and J by 5 bases, leaving 17 bases between them. The CDR3 consists of 15 residues. The table lists this clonotype with a few counts. The TCRbeta library was prepared with unique molecular identifiers. MiXCR, applied by TCRdb to the PCR reads, yields one record per CDR3 protein. This sample yields hundreds of thousands of distinct CDR3 sequences, of which roughly 17% are seen a single time; approximately 1.1% belongs to the top ten. The material sequenced was PBMCs from the stem cell graft donor, taken from the stem cell graft. The chain employs TRBV12-3 or TRBV12-4 and TRBJ2-1, with TRBD2 as a possible D gene (5 bases). This sequence was found in a human donor who donated a stem cell graft to a child with acute myeloid leukemia. The chain's CDR3 is CASSLDPPRDNEQFF. CDR3 bases: TGTGCCAGCAGCCTAGACCCCCCGAGGGACAATGAGCAGTTCTTC.